Following are 2 T cell receptor beta chains from one sample sequenced in a study of blood T cell repertoires in COVID-19. Profiled with immunoSEQ multiplex PCR; TCRdb holds only in-frame clones, not every one. The sample yields fewer than 140,000 clones, 76% seen once. Sequencing input: peripheral blood. The receptors shown here come from an elderly man with COVID-19, enrolled during active disease.

This rearrangement joins TRBV7-2 to TRBJ1-5; possible D gene TRBD1, 5 bases. V was trimmed by 3 bases and J by 2 bases, leaving 8 bases between them. CDR3 size: 14 residues. The germline V gene has CDR1 SGHTA and CDR2 FQGNSA. The CDR3 loop reads CASSFKGGNQPQHF. The CDR3 nucleotides are TGTGCCAGCAGCTTTAAAGGGGGCAATCAGCCCCAGCATTTT.

The chain joins TRBV7-9 to TRBJ1-3; 7 bases are shared with TRBD1. The CDR3 length is 13 residues. CDR1 and CDR2 from the germline V gene are SEHNR and FQNEAQ (reference sequence). After removal of 6 bases from V and 4 bases from J, the junction contained 3 bases not matched to a gene. CDR3 loop: CASREDRGNTIYF. The CDR3 DNA is TGTGCCAGCAGGGAGGACAGGGGAAACACCATATATTTT.